Below, one TCR beta chain is given with its context. No cognate antigen has been identified for it. Qualities for individual bases were not recorded, and no much larger clone is one base off. The record originates from a study of blood T cells in healthy people across ages (dated by TCRdb to 2013 to 2016). About the investigation overall: In model experiments, template switching captured roughly one uniquely barcoded TCR beta cDNA molecule for every two T cells. Age-related changes in TCR beta repertoire diversity were measured in the study by deep sequencing normalized with unique cDNA molecular identifiers. The donors were divided into four age groups: young (average around 15 years), middle-aged (approximately 42), aged (62) and long-lived (about 90). Using the same blood draw, the study looked at two additional independent replicas of 1 million unique cDNA reads for two donors, one aged 18 to 29 and the other aged 80 or older. Donors of different ages were randomly distributed across sequencing lanes to avoid experimental bias. What the study reported, not specific to this receptor: Because the CMV infection status of the donors was unknown, age-related changes in expanded clonotypes may potentially have been confounded. Estimates of total diversity based on one million sequenced T cells were considered lower bounds and underestimates. A strong correlation was found between observed TCR beta diversity and the percentage of naive T cells measured by flow cytometry. Because profiling used bulk unsorted PBMCs, naive and antigen-experienced compartments could not be compared conclusively. Compared with the aged group, more naive CD4+ T cells, fewer expanded clones and increased TCR diversity were shown by the long-lived group, suggesting age selection. As age increased, observed TCR beta diversity per million T cells dropped in a roughly linear way, and a significant reduction was already evident by age about 40.

The donors were 40 or so Caucasian individuals from Russia, aged about 6 to 95 years, who were systemically healthy. Each donor gave around 9.8 milliliters of peripheral blood, collected into EDTA-treated Vacutainer tubes. Ficoll-Paque density-gradient centrifugation was used to isolate PBMCs, with at least 6 million obtained per sample. Trizol reagent was used to extract total RNA from the PBMCs, yielding at least 5.5 micrograms per sample. For every donor, flow cytometry on a PBMC aliquot measured the percentage of naive CD45RAhigh/CD27high T cells. The CDR3 runs 12 residues from the cysteine to the phenylalanine. Just the 36-base CDR3 DNA is kept, in frame starting at base 1. Taken from the germline V gene (reference sequence), the CDR1 and CDR2 loops are LGHDT and YNNKEL. V is pared back by 3 bases and J by 7 bases, with 9 bases lying between the germline termini. Library preparation used 5' RACE. A second about 6 to 11 cycle PCR used a sample-barcoded 5' primer and a J-beta primer mix. A template-switch 5' adaptor carrying 12 random nucleotides introduced a unique molecular identifier onto each TCR beta cDNA molecule. Each sample yielded at least 3 million CDR3-containing paired-end reads. First-strand cDNA synthesis was performed from all RNA using the Mint cDNA synthesis kit, with priming by a TRBC-specific oligonucleotide. All cDNA was treated with uracil-DNA glycosylase and then went through a first 18-cycle PCR with the universal primers M1SS and BC2_uni_R. In the authors' own workflow: For normalization, 1 million high-quality reads, each with a distinct molecular identifier, were randomly selected from each sample. Reads with shared molecular identifiers were discarded instead of being binned into consensus sequences. MiTCR, set to a Q25 quality threshold and the strictest error-elimination algorithm, was used for CDR3 identification, clonotype clustering and error correction. A nonparametric unseen species model with Euler transformation was used to estimate lower-bound total TCR beta diversity. TCRdb handled the public reads itself, with Q25 trimming in fastp and clone calling in MiXCR, and kept productive beta chains. Under each unique CDR3 protein, matching rows form one entry showing the most common genes and DNA. In this record, the V and J calls reflect TCRdb's handling and not the investigators' own analysis. The table for this sample lists 1.8 million or so distinct CDR3 sequences; roughly two fifths of them were counted only once. The top ten clonotypes cover roughly 24% of the sample.

The sequenced sample consisted of blood. The clonotype was recovered from a human donor in good health. Here the chain combines TRBV3-1 and TRBJ1-2, with the D gene too uncertain to name. The CDR3 region: CASSQREGGYTF. The DNA sequence is given as TGTGCCAGCAGCCAGAGGGAGGGTGGCTACACCTTC.